The source of this TCR beta chain is a study of graft-versus-host responses after intestinal transplantation. Overall study: Recipients had transplants, and these were multivisceral, liver-intestinal, or isolated intestinal. Tacrolimus plus steroids were given to all recipients for roughly 3 years, preceded by anti-thymocyte globulin induction. Study-wide points: GvH clones turned up in recipient marrow; some had shown up first in ileum or blood.

CDR1 is GTSNPN, CDR2 SVGIG, per germline (reference sequence). This CDR3 is 13 amino acids long. The germline V and J ends were trimmed by 5 bases and 8 bases, with 18 bases remaining between them. A word on this clone: Its antigen is unknown.

Here immunoSEQ multiplex PCR was the method, and the copy in TCRdb shows in-frame clones only, minus some. The data show more than 10,000 clones, with more than 85% seen just once and approximately 4% held by the top ten. The V call is TRBV30, the J call TRBJ1-2; TRBD1 might be the D (6 bases). The sequence was collected from a human patient who received an intestinal transplant, so some T cells may come from the graft donor. The sequenced sample was PBMCs, obtained 1032 days after intestinal transplantation. The CDR3 here is CAWRQGFLKGYTF. In nucleotides, the CDR3 is TGTGCCTGGCGGCAGGGGTTTTTGAAGGGCTACACCTTC.